The 15 T cell receptor beta chains in this list originate from one sample, sequenced in a study of T cells in Graves' hyperthyroidism and ophthalmopathy. Amplification targeted TCR beta CDR3 regions from RNA transcripts. During a first-round RT-PCR of the TCR CDR3, the HTBI primer set was used. MiXCR was run by TCRdb on the multiplex PCR reads, yielding one entry per CDR3 protein. The data contain roughly 420,000 distinct CDR3 sequences, roughly an eighth of them singletons. Material: blood. These receptors came from a young woman with Graves' hyperthyroidism.

This clonotype appeared many times. The genes are TRBV3-1 and TRBJ1-1; no firm D call. The CDR3 length is 14 residues. V lost 2 bases, J lost 3 bases, and 10 bases lay in between. In germline, CDR1 is LGHDT, CDR2 YNNKEL (reference sequence). CDR3 residues: CASSQRRADTEAFF. CDR3 bases: TGTGCCAGCAGCCAACGGAGGGCGGACACTGAAGCTTTCTTT.

This clonotype was seen ten or more times. This chain uses TRBV12-3 or TRBV12-4 with TRBJ1-2, with a weak D call TRBD1 (5 bases). This CDR3 region has 14 residues. The V end lost 5 bases, the J end lost 8 bases, and 18 bases lay between the germline ends. The CDR3 spells CASSPVGGREGYTF. In DNA, the CDR3 is TGTGCCAGCAGTCCTGTCGGGGGAAGGGAGGGCTACACCTTC.

This clonotype was observed many times. The V call is TRBV18, the J call TRBJ2-7; D perhaps matches TRBD2 (6 bases). Germline V gene data show CDR1 as KGHSH and CDR2 as LQKENI. The CDR3 runs to 13 residues. The V and J ends lost 3 bases and 5 bases respectively, with 11 bases between them. CDR3 in DNA: TGTGCCAGCTCACCGGGACTTATCGACGAGCAGTACTTC. Protein sequence: CASSPGLIDEQYF.

The rearrangement uses TRBV9 and TRBJ2-7; TRBD1 might be the D (5 bases). Germline CDR1 and CDR2: SGDLS and YYNGEE. This CDR3 spans 14 amino acids. The V gene lost 0 bases and the J gene lost 0 bases, with 7 bases spanning the gap. DNA for the CDR3: TGTGCCAGCAGCGTAGATCAGGGCTCCTACGAGCAGTACTTC. This gives the protein CASSVDQGSYEQYF.

The V and J genes are TRBV7-9 and TRBJ2-1, with TRBD2 matching 10 bases. With V trimmed by 5 bases and J by 5 bases, 6 bases remained unmatched. CDR1 SEHNR and CDR2 FQNEAQ come from the germline V gene (reference sequence). The CDR3 sequence is 15 residues long. The CDR3 bases are TGTGCCAGCAGCCACTCTAGCGGGAGCCACAATGAGCAGTTCTTC. Protein sequence: CASSHSSGSHNEQFF.

The rearrangement links TRBV4-1 to TRBJ2-7; D not certain. This CDR3 is built from 16 residues. Trimming left V 0 bases short and J 0 bases short, with 12 bases between. The germline V gene encodes CDR1 MGHRA and CDR2 YSYEKL. The CDR3 sequence: CASSQDRRLSSYEQYF. The CDR3 region has the DNA TGCGCCAGCAGCCAAGATCGGCGGTTAAGCTCCTACGAGCAGTACTTC.

The chain recombines TRBV6-1 with TRBJ2-7; 9 nucleotides align to TRBD2. This CDR3 has 14 residues. The junction had 10 bases not matched to a gene; V was cut back by 6 bases and J by 7 bases. CDR1 is MNHNS and CDR2 is SASEGT in the germline V gene. In DNA, the CDR3 is TGTGCCAGCAGGGGTAGCGGGAGTAGTGGGGAGCAGTACTTC. Translating gives CASRGSGSSGEQYF.

The chain is built from TRBV25-1 and TRBJ2-6; no definite D call. The CDR3 is 18 amino acids. Germline V gives CDR1 MGHDK, CDR2 SYGVNS. V was pared by 1 base and J by 0 bases, with 13 bases between. The DNA of the CDR3 is TGTGCCAGCAGTGAATCGGGCAGAGACTTCTCTGGGGCCAACGTCCTGACTTTC. Protein: CASSESGRDFSGANVLTF.

In its sample, this clonotype was seen a few times. This chain links TRBV19 with TRBJ2-3, with D possibly matching TRBD1 (6 bases). Trimming shortened V by 3 bases and J by 3 bases, and 10 bases separated the two germline ends. Per germline, CDR1 LNHDA and CDR2 SQIVND (reference sequence). The CDR3 spans 14 residues. The CDR3 DNA is TGTGCCAGTAGTATTCACAGGGATACAGATACGCAGTATTTT. Encoded protein: CASSIHRDTDTQYF.

The table lists this clonotype with a few counts. A much larger clone is a single base away; this may be a read error. The chain uses TRBV5-5 and TRBJ1-5; 9 nucleotides match TRBD1. V was pared by 1 base and J by 5 bases, with 1 base of the junction left unmatched. The length of the CDR3 is 14 residues. Germline V gives CDR1 SGHKS, CDR2 YYEKEE (reference sequence). The CDR3 sequence: CASSLTGGYQPQHF. As DNA, the CDR3 is TGTGCCAGCAGCTTGACAGGGGGCTATCAGCCCCAGCATTTT.

Concerning this clonotype: A much more abundant neighbour one base away suggests this may be a read error. The J gene is TRBJ1-4, the V gene TRBV3-1, with a weak D call TRBD1 (6 bases). CDR1 is LGHDT, CDR2 YNNKEL, per germline (reference sequence). The CDR3 totals 13 residues. Trimming cost V 4 bases and J 5 bases, with 8 bases left between them. CDR3: CASSPTGNEKLFF. CDR3 nucleotide sequence: TGTGCCAGCAGCCCTACAGGGAATGAAAAACTGTTTTTT.

This clonotype was counted ten times or more. The chain combines TRBV10-3 with TRBJ2-7; 9 bases map to TRBD1. The ends lost 3 bases at V and 0 bases at J; junction bases unmatched: 9. The CDR3 has 17 amino acids. Germline CDR1 is ENHRY and CDR2 is SYGVKD. The CDR3 DNA reads TGTGCCATCAGTGACCTATCCGGGACAGGGAGCTCCTACGAGCAGTACTTC. Translating gives CAISDLSGTGSSYEQYF.

This clonotype was detected many times. The CDR3 reads CSASRLAVTTDTQYF. For the CDR3, the DNA is TGCAGTGCTAGTAGACTAGCGGTGACCACAGATACGCAGTATTTT. The gene calls are TRBV20-1 and TRBJ2-3; the match to TRBD2 covers 9 bases. The CDR3 totals 15 residues. Germline assignment: CDR1 DFQATT and CDR2 SNEGSKA (reference sequence). V lost 3 bases and J lost 2; bases outside the gene matches: 6.

Only a few counts were recorded for this clonotype. The rearrangement uses TRBV20-1 and TRBJ2-3, with 7 bases matching TRBD1. The J segment lost 5 bases and the V segment lost 6 bases, leaving 5 bases of the junction unmatched. This CDR3 is 12 amino acids long. Germline loops: CDR1 DFQATT, CDR2 SNEGSKA (reference sequence). CDR3 in DNA: TGCAGTGCCACCGGGACAGAAGATACGCAGTATTTT. It translates to CSATGTEDTQYF.

The V gene is TRBV7-2, the J gene TRBJ2-5, with 8 bases aligning to TRBD2. The length of the CDR3 is 15 residues. Germline V gives CDR1 SGHTA, CDR2 FQGNSA. Trimming removed 5 bases from V and 4 bases from J; junction bases left unmatched: 9. The CDR3 coding sequence is TGTGCCAGCAGCCCTATCGTCGCGGGAGGAGAGACCCAGTACTTC. Translated, it gives CASSPIVAGGETQYF.